One T cell receptor beta chain is described in this entry. Only in-frame clones appear in the TCRdb table, and some are missing; sequencing was by immunoSEQ multiplex PCR. The table includes 150,000 to 180,000 clones, approximately 86% detected once. This sample was taken from a study of cytomegalovirus exposure and HLA in healthy donors. V lost 1 base, J lost 1 base, and 4 bases stayed unmatched. CDR1 is SGHRS and CDR2 is YFSETQ in the germline V gene. The CDR3 is 16 residues long. The sample consisted of PBMCs. The J gene is TRBJ2-3, the V gene TRBV5-1; 9 bases line up with TRBD2. The TCR was taken from a man younger than 35 in good health and CMV-seropositive. The CDR3 here is CASSLSASGGTDTQYF. DNA for the CDR3: TGCGCCAGCAGCTTGTCAGCTAGCGGGGGCACAGATACGCAGTATTTT.